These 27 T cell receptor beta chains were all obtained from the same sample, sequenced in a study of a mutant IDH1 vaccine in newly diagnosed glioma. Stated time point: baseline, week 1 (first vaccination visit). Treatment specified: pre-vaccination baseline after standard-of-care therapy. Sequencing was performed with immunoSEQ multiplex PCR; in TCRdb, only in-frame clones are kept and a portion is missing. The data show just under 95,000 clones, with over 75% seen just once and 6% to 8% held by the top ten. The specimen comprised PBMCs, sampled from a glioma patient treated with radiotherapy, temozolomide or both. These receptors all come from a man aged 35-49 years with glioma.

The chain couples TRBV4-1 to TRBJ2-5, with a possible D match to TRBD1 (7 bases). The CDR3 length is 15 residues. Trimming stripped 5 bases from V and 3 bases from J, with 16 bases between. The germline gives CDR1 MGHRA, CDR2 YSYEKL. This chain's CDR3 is CASSVEGTAKETQYF. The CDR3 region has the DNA TGCGCCAGCAGCGTGGAGGGGACAGCCAAAGAGACCCAGTACTTC.

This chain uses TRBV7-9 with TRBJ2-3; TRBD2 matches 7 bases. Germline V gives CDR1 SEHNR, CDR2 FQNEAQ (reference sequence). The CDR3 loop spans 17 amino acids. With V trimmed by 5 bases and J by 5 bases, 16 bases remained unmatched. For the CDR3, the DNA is TGTGCCAGCAGCAGAGGGAGGGGAGGACCAGGCGGAGATACGCAGTATTTT. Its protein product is CASSRGRGGPGGDTQYF.

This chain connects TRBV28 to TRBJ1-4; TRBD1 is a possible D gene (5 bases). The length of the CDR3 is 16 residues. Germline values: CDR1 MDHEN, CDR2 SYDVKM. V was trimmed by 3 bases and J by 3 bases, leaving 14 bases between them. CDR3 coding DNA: TGTGCCAGCAGTTTCGGACCTGAAGGGGCTAATGAAAAACTGTTTTTT. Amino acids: CASSFGPEGANEKLFF.

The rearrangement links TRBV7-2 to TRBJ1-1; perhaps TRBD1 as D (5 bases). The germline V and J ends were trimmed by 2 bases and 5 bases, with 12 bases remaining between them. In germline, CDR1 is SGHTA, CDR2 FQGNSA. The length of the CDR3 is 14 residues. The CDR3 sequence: CASSLNGGFTEAFF. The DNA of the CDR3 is TGTGCCAGCAGCTTAAACGGGGGGTTTACTGAAGCTTTCTTT.

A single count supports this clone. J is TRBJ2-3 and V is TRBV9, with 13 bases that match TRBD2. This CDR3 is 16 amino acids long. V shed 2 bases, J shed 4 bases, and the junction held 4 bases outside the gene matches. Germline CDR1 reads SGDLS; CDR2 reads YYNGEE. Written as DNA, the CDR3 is TGTGCCAGCAGCGTGGGGACTAGCGGGGACCCAGATACGCAGTATTTT. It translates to CASSVGTSGDPDTQYF.

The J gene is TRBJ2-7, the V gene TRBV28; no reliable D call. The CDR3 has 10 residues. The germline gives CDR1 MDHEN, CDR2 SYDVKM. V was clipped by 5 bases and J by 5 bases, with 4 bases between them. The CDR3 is CASSINEQYF. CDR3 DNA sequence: TGTGCCAGCAGTATCAACGAGCAGTACTTC.

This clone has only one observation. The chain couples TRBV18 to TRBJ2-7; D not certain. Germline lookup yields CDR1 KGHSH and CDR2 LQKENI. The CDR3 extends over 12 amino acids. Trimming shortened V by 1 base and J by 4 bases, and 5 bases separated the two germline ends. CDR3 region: CASSPRGYEQYF. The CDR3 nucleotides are TGTGCCAGCTCACCACGGGGTTACGAGCAGTACTTC.

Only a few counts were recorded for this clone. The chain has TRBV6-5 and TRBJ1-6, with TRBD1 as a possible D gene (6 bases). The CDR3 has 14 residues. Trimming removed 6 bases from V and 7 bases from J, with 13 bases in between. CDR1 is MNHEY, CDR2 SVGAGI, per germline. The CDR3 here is CASREDRLNSPLHF. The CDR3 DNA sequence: TGTGCCAGCAGGGAGGACAGATTGAATTCACCCCTCCACTTT.

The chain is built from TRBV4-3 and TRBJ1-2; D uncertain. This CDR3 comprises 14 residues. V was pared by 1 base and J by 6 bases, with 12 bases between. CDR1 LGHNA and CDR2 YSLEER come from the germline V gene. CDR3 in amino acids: CASSQGLRSDGYTF. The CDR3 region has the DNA TGCGCCAGCAGCCAAGGCTTGAGGTCGGATGGCTACACCTTC.

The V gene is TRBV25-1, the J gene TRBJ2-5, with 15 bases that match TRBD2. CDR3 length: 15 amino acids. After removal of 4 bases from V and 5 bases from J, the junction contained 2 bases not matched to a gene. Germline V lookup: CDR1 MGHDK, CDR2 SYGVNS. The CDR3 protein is CASSGGTSGGETQYF. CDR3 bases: TGTGCCAGCAGTGGAGGGACTAGCGGGGGGGAGACCCAGTACTTC.

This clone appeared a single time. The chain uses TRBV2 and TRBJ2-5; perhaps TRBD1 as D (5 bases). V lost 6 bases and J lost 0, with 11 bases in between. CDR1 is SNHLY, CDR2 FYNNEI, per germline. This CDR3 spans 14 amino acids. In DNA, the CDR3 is TGTGCCAGCAGGTCGCAGGGTCACCAAGAGACCCAGTACTTC. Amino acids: CASRSQGHQETQYF.

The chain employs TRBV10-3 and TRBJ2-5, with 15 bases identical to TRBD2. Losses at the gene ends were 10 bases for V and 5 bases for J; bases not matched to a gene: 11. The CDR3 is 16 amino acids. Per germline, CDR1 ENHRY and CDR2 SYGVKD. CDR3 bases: TGTGCCACCGGACTAGCGGGGGGGCCGTCTCGGGAGACCCAGTACTTC. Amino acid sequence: CATGLAGGPSRETQYF.

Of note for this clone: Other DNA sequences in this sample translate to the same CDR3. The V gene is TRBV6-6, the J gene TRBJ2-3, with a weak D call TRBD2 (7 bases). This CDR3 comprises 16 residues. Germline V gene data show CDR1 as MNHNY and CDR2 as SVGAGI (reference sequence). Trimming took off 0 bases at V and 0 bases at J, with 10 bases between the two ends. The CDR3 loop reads CASSYSRGGSTDTQYF. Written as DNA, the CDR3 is TGTGCCAGCAGTTACTCGAGGGGGGGAAGCACAGATACGCAGTATTTT.

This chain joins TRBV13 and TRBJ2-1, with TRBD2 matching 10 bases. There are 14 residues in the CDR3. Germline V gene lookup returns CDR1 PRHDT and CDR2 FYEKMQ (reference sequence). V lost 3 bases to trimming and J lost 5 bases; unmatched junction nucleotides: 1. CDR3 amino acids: CASSFTSGNNEQFF. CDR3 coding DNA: TGTGCCAGCAGCTTCACTAGCGGGAACAATGAGCAGTTCTTC.

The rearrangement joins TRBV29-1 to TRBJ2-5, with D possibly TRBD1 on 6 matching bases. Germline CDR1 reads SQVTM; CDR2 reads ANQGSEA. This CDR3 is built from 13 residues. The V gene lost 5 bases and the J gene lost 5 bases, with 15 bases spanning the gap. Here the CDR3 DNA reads TGCAGCGTTAAGCCACAGGGTGGGGAGACCCAGTACTTC. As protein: CSVKPQGGETQYF.

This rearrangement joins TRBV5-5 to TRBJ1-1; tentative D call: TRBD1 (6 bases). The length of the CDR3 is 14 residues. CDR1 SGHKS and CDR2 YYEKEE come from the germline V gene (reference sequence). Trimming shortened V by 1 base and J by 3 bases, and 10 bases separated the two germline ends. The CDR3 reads CASSLLQGYTEAFF. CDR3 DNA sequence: TGTGCCAGCAGCTTGTTACAGGGCTACACTGAAGCTTTCTTT.

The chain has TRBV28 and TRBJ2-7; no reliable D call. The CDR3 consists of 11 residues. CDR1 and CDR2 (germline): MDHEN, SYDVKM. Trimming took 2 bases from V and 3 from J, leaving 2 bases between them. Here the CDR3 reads CASSLLYEQYF. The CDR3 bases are TGTGCCAGCAGTTTACTCTACGAGCAGTACTTC.

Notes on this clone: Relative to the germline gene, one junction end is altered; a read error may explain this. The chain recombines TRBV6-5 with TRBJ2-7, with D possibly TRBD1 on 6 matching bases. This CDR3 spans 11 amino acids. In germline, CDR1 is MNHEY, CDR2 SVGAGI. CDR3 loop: CASSYRSGGDF. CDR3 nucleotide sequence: TGTGCCAGCAGTTACCGGAGTGGGGGCGACTTC.

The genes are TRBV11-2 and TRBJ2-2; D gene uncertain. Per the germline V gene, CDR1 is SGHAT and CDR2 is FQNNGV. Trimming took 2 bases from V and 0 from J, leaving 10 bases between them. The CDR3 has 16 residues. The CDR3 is CASSLLPGANTGELFF. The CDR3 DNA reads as TGTGCCAGCAGCTTACTGCCGGGCGCGAACACCGGGGAGCTGTTTTTT.

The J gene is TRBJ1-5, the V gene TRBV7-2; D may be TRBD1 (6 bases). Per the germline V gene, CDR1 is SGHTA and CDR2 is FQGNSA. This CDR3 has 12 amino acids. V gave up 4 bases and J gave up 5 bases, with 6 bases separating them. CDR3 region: CASSYRDQPQHF. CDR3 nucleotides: TGTGCCAGCAGCTACAGGGATCAGCCCCAGCATTTT.

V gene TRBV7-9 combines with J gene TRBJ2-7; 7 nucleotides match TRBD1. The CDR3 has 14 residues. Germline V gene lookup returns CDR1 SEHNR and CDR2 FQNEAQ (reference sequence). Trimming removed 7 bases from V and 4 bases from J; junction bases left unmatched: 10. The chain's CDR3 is CASTYPGGAYEQYF. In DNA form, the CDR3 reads TGTGCCAGCACTTATCCAGGGGGAGCATACGAGCAGTACTTC.

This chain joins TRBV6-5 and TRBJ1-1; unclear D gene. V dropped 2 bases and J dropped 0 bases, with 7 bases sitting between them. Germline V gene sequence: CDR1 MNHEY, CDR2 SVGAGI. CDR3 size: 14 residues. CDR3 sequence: CASSYGRVNTEAFF. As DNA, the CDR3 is TGTGCCAGCAGTTACGGCCGGGTGAACACTGAAGCTTTCTTT.

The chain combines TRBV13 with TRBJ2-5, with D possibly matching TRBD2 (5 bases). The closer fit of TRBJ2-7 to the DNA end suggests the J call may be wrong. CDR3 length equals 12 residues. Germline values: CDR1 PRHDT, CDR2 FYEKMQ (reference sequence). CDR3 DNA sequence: TGTGCCAGCAGCTCCCCGGGAAACGAGCAGTACTTC. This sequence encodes CASSSPGNEQYF.

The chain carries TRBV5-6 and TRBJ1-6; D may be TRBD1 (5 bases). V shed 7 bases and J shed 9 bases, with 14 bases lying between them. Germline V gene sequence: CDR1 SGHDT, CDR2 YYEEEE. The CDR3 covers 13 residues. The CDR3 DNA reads TGTGCCAGCGGGGCGGCGGTCGGTTCACCCCTCCACTTT. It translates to CASGAAVGSPLHF.

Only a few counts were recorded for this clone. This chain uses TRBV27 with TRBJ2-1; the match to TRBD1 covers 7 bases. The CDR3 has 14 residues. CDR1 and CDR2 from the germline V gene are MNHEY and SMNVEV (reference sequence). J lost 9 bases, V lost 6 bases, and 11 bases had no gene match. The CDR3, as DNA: TGTGCCAGCAGATTCCTAGGGACAGAAGTTGAGCAGTTCTTC. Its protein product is CASRFLGTEVEQFF.

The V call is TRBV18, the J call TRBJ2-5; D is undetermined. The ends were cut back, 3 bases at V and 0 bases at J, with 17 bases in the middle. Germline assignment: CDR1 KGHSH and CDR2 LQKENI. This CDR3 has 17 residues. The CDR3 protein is CASSPATDLKNQETQYF. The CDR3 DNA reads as TGTGCCAGCTCACCGGCCACAGATCTTAAAAACCAAGAGACCCAGTACTTC. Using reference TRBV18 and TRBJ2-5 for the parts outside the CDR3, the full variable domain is NAGVMQNPRHLVRRRGQEARLRCSPMKGHSHVYWYRQLPEEGLKFMVYLQKENIIDESGMPKERFSAEFPKEGPSILRIQQVVRGDSAAYFCASSPATDLKNQETQYFGPGTRLLVL.

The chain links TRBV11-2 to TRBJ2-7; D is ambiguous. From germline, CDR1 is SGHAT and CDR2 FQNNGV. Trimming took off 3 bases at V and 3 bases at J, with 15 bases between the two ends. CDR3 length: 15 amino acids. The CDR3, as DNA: TGTGCCAGCAGCTTCCCTGTTCTTCGGAGCTACGAGCAGTACTTC. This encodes CASSFPVLRSYEQYF.